This TCR beta chain originates from a study of PD-1 blockade in classical Hodgkin lymphoma. Each patient's relapse followed autologous stem cell transplantation, and brentuximab vedotin exposure varied. Unmatched junction bases numbered 6, after V lost 2 bases and J lost 2 bases. The CDR3 is 15 residues long. Germline loops: CDR1 MNHEY, CDR2 SVGAGI. Broader study findings: Newly diagnosed patients were said to have less baseline TCR diversity than healthy donors did.

A remark on this clone: The antigen is undetermined.

The protocol was immunoSEQ multiplex PCR, while the TCRdb copy is restricted to in-frame clones and leaves out a portion. The sample lists 20,000 to 25,000 clones, roughly 72% occurring once. The source of this sequence is a human donor with classical Hodgkin lymphoma. The V gene is TRBV6-5, the J gene TRBJ2-7; 7 bases fit TRBD2. The starting material was peripheral blood mononuclear cells (PBMCs), obtained at baseline. CDR3: CASSYEGGGAYEQYF. The CDR3 DNA sequence: TGTGCCAGCAGTTACGAGGGTGGGGGGGCCTACGAGCAGTACTTC.